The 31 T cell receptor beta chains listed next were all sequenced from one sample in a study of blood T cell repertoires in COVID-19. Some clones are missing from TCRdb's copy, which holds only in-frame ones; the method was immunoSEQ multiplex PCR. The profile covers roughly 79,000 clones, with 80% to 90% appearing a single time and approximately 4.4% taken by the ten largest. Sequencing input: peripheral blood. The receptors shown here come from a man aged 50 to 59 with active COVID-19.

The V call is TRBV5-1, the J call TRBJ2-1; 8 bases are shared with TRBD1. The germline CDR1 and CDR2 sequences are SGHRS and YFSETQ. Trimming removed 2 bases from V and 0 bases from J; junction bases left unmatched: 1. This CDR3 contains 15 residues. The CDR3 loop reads CASSLQGGSYNEQFF. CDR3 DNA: TGCGCCAGCAGCTTACAGGGGGGCTCCTACAATGAGCAGTTCTTC.

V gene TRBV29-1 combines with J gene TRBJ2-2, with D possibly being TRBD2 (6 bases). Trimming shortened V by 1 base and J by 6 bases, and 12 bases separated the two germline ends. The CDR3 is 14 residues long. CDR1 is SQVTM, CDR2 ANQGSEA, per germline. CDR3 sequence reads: CSVEAGVLPGELFF. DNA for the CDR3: TGCAGCGTTGAAGCGGGAGTTCTTCCCGGGGAGCTGTTTTTT.

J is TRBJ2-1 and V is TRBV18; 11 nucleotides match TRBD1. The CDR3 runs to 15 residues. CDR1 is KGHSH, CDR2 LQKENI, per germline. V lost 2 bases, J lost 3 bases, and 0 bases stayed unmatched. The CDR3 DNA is TGTGCCAGCTCACCAGGGACAGGGGGCTACAATGAGCAGTTCTTC. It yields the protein CASSPGTGGYNEQFF.

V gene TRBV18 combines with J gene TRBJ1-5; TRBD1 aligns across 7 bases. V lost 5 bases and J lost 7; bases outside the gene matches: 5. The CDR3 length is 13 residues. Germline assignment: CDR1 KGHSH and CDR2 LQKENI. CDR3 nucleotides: TGTGCCAGCTCAACAGGGGCAGGGCAGCCCCAGCATTTT. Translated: CASSTGAGQPQHF.

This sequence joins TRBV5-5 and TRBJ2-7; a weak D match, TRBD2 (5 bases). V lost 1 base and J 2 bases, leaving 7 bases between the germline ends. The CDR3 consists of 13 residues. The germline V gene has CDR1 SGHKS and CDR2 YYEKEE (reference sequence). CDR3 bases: TGTGCCAGCAGCTTGAGCGGTACCTACGAGCAGTACTTC. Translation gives CASSLSGTYEQYF.

Here the CDR3 reads CASSVGVGVADTQYF. For the CDR3, the DNA is TGTGCCAGCAGCGTAGGCGTGGGAGTTGCAGATACGCAGTATTTT. This chain connects TRBV9 to TRBJ2-3; possible D gene TRBD2, 5 bases. Germline lookup yields CDR1 SGDLS and CDR2 YYNGEE. Trimming took off 0 bases at V and 4 bases at J, with 12 bases between the two ends. CDR3 length: 15 amino acids.

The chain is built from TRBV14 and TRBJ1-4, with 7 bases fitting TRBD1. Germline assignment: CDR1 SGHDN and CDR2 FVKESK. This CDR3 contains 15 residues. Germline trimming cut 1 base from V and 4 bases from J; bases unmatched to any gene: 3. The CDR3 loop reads CASSQGTGRNEKLFF. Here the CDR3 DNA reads TGTGCCAGCAGCCAAGGGACAGGACGTAATGAAAAACTGTTTTTT.

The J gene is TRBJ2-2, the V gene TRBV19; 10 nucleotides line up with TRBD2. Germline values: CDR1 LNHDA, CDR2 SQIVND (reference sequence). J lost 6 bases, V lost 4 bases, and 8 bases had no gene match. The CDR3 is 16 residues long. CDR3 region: CASSTAAGGPSGELFF. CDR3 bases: TGTGCCAGTAGTACCGCAGCGGGAGGGCCATCCGGGGAGCTGTTTTTT.

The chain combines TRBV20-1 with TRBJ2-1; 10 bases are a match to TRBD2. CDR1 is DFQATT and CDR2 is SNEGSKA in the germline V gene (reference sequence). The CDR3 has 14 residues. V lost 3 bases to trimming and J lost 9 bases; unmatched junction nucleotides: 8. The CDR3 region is CSASGAGGMGEQFF. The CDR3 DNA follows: TGCAGTGCTAGTGGAGCGGGGGGGATGGGTGAGCAGTTCTTC.

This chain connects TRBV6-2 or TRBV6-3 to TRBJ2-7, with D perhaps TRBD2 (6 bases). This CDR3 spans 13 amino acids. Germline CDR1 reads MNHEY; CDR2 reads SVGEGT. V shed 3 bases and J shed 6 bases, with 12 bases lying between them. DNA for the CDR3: TGTGCCAGCAGTTATGGGGGGAAGGGCGAGCAGTACTTC. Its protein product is CASSYGGKGEQYF.

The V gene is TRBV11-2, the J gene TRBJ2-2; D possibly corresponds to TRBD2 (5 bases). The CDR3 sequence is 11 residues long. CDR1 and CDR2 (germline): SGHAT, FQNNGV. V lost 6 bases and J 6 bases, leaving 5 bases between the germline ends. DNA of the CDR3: TGTGCCAGCAGGGAGGCCGGGGAGCTGTTTTTT. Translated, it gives CASREAGELFF.

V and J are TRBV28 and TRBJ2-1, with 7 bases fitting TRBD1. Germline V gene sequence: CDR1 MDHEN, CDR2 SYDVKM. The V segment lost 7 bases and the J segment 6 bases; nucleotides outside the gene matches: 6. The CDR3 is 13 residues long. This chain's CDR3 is CASTGQVPNEQFF. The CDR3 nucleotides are TGTGCCAGCACCGGACAGGTTCCCAATGAGCAGTTCTTC.

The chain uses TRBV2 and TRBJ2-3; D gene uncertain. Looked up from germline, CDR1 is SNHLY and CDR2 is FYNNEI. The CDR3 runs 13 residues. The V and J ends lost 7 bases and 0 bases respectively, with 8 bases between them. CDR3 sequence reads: CASKRASTDTQYF. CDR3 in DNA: TGTGCCAGCAAACGAGCTAGCACAGATACGCAGTATTTT.

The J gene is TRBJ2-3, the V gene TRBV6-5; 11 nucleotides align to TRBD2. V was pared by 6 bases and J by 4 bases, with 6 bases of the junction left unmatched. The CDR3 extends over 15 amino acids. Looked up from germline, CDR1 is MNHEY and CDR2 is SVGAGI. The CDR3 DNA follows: TGTGCCAGCAGATTAGCGGGGGGGTATCCAGATACGCAGTATTTT. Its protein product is CASRLAGGYPDTQYF.

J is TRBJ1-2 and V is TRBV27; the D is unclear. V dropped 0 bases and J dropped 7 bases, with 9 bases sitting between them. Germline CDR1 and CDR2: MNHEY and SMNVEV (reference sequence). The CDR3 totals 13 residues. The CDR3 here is CASSLSMATGYTF. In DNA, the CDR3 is TGTGCCAGCAGTTTATCGATGGCAACTGGCTACACCTTC.

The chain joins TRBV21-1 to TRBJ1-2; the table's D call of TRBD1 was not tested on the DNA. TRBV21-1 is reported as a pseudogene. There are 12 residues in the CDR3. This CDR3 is CASSIQGPGYTF. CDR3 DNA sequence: TGTGCCAGCTCTATTCAGGGTCCGGGCTACACCTTC.

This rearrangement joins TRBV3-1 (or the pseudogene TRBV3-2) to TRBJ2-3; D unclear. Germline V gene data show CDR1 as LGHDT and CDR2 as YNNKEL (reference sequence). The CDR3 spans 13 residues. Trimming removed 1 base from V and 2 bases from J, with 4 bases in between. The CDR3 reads CASSQVYTDTQYF. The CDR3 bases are TGTGCCAGCAGCCAAGTGTACACAGATACGCAGTATTTT.

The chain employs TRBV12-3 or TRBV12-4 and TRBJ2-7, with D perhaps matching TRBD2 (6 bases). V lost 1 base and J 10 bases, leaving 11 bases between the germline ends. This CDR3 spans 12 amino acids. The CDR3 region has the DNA TGTGCCAGCAGTTTAGGGCTAGCGAGACAGTACTTC. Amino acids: CASSLGLARQYF.

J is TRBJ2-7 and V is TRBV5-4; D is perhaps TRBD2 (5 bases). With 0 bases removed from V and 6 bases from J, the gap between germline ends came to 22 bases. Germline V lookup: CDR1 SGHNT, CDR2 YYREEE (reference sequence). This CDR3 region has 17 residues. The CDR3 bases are TGTGCCAGCAGCTTGGGATCCTCGCTGGTCCTGACTACCGAGCAGTACTTC. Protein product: CASSLGSSLVLTTEQYF.

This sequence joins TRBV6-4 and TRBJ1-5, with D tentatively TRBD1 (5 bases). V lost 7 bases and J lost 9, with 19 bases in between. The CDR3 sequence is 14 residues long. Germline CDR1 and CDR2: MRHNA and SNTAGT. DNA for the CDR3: TGTGCCAGCAATTCAGGGCCGCTCAAGGGGCCCCAGCATTTT. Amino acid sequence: CASNSGPLKGPQHF.

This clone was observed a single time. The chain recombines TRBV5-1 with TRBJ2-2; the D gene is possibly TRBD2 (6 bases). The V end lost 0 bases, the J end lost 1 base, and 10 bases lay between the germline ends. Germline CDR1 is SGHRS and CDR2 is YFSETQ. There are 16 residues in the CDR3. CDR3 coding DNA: TGCGCCAGCAGCTTGGGGGCGCGGGAGAACACCGGGGAGCTGTTTTTT. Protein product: CASSLGARENTGELFF.

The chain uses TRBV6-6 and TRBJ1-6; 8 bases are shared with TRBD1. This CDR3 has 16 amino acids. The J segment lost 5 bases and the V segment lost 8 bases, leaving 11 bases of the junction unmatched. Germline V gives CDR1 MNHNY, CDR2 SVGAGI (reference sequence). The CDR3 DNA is TGTGCCAGCGGGTTCGCAGGGGGCGCGGATAATTCACCCCTCCACTTT. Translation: CASGFAGGADNSPLHF.

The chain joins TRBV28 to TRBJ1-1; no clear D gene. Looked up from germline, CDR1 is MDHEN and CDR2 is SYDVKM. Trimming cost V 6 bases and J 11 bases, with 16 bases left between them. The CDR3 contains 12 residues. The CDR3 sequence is CASRMGGDHAFF. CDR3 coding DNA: TGTGCCAGCAGGATGGGTGGAGACCACGCTTTCTTT.

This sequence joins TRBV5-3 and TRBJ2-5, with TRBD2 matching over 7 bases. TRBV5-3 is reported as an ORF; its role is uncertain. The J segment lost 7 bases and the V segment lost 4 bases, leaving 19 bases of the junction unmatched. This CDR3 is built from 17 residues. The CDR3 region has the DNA TGTGCCAGAAGCCCTATCCCACGAGCGGGGCCCGGCGGGACCCAGTACTTC. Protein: CARSPIPRAGPGGTQYF.

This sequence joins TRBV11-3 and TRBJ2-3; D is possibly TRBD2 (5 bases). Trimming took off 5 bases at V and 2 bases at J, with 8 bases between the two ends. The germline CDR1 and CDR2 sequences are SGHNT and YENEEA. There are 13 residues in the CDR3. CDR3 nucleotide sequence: TGTGCCAGCAGCCGACTAACCACAGATACGCAGTATTTT. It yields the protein CASSRLTTDTQYF.

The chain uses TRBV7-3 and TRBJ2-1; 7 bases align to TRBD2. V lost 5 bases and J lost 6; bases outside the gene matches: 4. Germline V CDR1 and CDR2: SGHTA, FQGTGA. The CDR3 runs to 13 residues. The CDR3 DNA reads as TGTGCCAGCAGCCCCTGGGGGGGCAATGAGCAGTTCTTC. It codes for CASSPWGGNEQFF.

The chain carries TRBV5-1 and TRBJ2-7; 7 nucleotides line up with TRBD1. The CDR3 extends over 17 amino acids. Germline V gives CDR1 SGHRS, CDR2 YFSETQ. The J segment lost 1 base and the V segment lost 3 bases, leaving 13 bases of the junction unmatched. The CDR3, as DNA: TGCGCCAGCAGCTACCAAACAGGGGCGAGAATATCCTACGAGCAGTACTTC. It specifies CASSYQTGARISYEQYF.

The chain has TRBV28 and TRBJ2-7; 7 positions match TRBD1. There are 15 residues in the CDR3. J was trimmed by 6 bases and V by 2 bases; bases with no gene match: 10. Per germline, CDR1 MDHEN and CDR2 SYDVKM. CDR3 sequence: CASSLRRQGLPEQYF. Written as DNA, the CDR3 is TGTGCCAGCAGTTTACGGAGACAGGGTCTTCCCGAGCAGTACTTC. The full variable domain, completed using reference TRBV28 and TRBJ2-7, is DVKVTQSSRYLVKRTGEKVFLECVQDMDHENMFWYRQDPGLGLRLIYFSYDVKMKEKGDIPEGYSVSREKKERFSLILESASTNQTSMYLCASSLRRQGLPEQYFGPGTRLTVT.

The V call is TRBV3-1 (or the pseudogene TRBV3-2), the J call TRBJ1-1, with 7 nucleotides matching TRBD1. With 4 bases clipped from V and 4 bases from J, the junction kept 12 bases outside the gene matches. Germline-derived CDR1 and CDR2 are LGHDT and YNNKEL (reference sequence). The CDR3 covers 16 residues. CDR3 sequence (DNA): TGTGCCAGCAGCCGCGTGCCTGGAGAGGGGGCCACTGAAGCTTTCTTT. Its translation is CASSRVPGEGATEAFF.

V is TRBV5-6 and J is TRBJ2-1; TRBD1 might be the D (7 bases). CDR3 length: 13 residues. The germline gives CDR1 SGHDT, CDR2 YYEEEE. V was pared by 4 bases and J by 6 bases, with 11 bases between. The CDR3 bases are TGTGCCAGCAGCCGGGGGACAGCCAATGAGCAGTTCTTC. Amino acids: CASSRGTANEQFF.

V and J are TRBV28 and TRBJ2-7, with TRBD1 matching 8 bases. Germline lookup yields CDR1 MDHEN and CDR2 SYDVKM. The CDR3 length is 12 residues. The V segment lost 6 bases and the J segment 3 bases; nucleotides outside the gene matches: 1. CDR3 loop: CASRGTGYEQYF. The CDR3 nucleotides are TGTGCCAGCAGAGGGACAGGCTACGAGCAGTACTTC. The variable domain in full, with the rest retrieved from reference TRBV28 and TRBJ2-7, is DVKVTQSSRYLVKRTGEKVFLECVQDMDHENMFWYRQDPGLGLRLIYFSYDVKMKEKGDIPEGYSVSREKKERFSLILESASTNQTSMYLCASRGTGYEQYFGPGTRLTVT.